This T cell receptor beta chain originates from a study of blood T cell repertoires in COVID-19. For the study at large: Specimens from acute and convalescent COVID-19 originated in the United States, Italy and Spain. T cells, B-cell-depleted T cells, or PBMCs supplied cDNA or gDNA.

This clone appeared once. As originally analysed: Reference gene primer amplification gave estimated nucleated cell counts. The protocol was immunoSEQ multiplex PCR, while the TCRdb copy is restricted to in-frame clones and leaves out a portion. V, J and clone size derive from that table, while D and trimming were established from the DNA sequence. The sample consists of more than 95,000 clones, roughly 82% of them appearing once. The receptor's source is a human donor in a cohort sampled during active COVID-19. Sample: peripheral blood.

The CDR3: CASSLGQGAQPQHF. CDR3 in DNA: TGTGCCAGCAGTTTGGGACAGGGGGCTCAGCCCCAGCATTTT. The chain couples TRBV28 to TRBJ1-5; 12 nucleotides line up with TRBD1. Germline lookup yields CDR1 MDHEN and CDR2 SYDVKM. The CDR3 covers 14 residues. Trimming removed 3 bases from V and 6 bases from J; junction bases left unmatched: 0.